The next 10 T cell receptor beta chains were all read from a single sample in a study of intratumoral heterogeneity in liver cancer. Using immunoSEQ multiplex PCR, the repertoire was profiled, and TCRdb retains in-frame clones only, with some absent. Of just over 20,000 clones listed, about two thirds were seen once; the top ten hold 17%. The starting material was tumor-adjacent normal tissue, obtained before any cancer treatment. These receptor sequences come from a woman in her seventies with hepatocellular carcinoma.

V gene TRBV19 combines with J gene TRBJ1-3; 7 bases are shared with TRBD1. Germline CDR1 LNHDA, CDR2 SQIVND (reference sequence). This CDR3 is 16 amino acids long. V dropped 5 bases and J dropped 1; count of bases not matched to a gene: 8. For the CDR3, the DNA is TGTGCCAGTAGTCCCTGGACAGGATTATCTGGAAACACCATATATTTT. Translated: CASSPWTGLSGNTIYF.

The chain is built from TRBV27 and TRBJ2-1; D not certain. Germline V gene lookup returns CDR1 MNHEY and CDR2 SMNVEV (reference sequence). The CDR3 runs 13 residues. V lost 4 bases and J lost 7, with 11 bases in between. The CDR3 reads CASSSAAPNEQFF. The CDR3 DNA reads TGTGCCAGCAGTTCCGCCGCCCCGAATGAGCAGTTCTTC.

A few counts support this clone. The rearrangement joins TRBV28 to TRBJ2-7; the D is unclear. The CDR3 runs 15 residues. Germline V gene data show CDR1 as MDHEN and CDR2 as SYDVKM. Deletions cut 1 base from V and 0 bases from J, with 10 bases between. The CDR3 DNA sequence: TGTGCCAGCAGTTTATCAGGTGCAAACTCCTACGAGCAGTACTTC. This encodes CASSLSGANSYEQYF.

This clone is medium-sized in the sample. This chain links TRBV13 with TRBJ2-7; D might be TRBD1 or TRBD2, each matching 5 bases. The V and J ends lost 5 bases and 3 bases respectively, with 20 bases between them. The CDR3 runs to 16 residues. In germline, CDR1 is PRHDT, CDR2 FYEKMQ (reference sequence). The CDR3 reads CASSRDTGTADYEQYF. The CDR3 nucleotides read TGTGCCAGCAGCCGAGATACCGGGACCGCGGACTACGAGCAGTACTTC.

The chain recombines TRBV6-6 with TRBJ2-7, with D unclear. The CDR3 runs 14 residues. CDR1 is MNHNY, CDR2 SVGAGI, per germline (reference sequence). The ends were cut back, 0 bases at V and 3 bases at J, with 9 bases in the middle. The CDR3 reads CASSYSDSIYEQYF. In DNA form, the CDR3 reads TGTGCCAGCAGTTACTCTGACTCAATCTACGAGCAGTACTTC.

This clone was seen a handful of times. This CDR3 reads CSVLGQGVTYEQYF. The CDR3 nucleotides are TGCAGCGTCCTGGGACAGGGGGTGACCTACGAGCAGTACTTC. V usage is TRBV29-1 and J usage is TRBJ2-7, with 11 bases matching TRBD1. J lost 2 bases, V lost 6 bases, and 6 bases had no gene match. This CDR3 is 14 amino acids long. Germline CDR1 reads SQVTM; CDR2 reads ANQGSEA.

The V and J genes are TRBV3-1 (or the pseudogene TRBV3-2) and TRBJ2-7; D might be TRBD2 (5 bases). Trimming cost V 1 base and J 7 bases, with 17 bases left between them. The CDR3 consists of 15 residues. Germline V CDR1 and CDR2: LGHDT, YNNKEL (reference sequence). The CDR3 nucleotides are TGTGCCAGCAGCCAAGGCTTGACTACTAGGAAGGAGCAGTACTTC. This translates into CASSQGLTTRKEQYF.

The chain employs TRBV4-1 and TRBJ1-1; D might be TRBD1 (6 bases). The CDR3 is 18 residues long. V was trimmed by 1 base and J by 4 bases, leaving 22 bases between them. CDR1 is MGHRA and CDR2 is YSYEKL in the germline V gene. The CDR3 DNA reads TGCGCCAGCAGCCAAGTTATTGTCGGTTGGGGGCAGGGCACTGAAGCTTTCTTT. Its protein is CASSQVIVGWGQGTEAFF.

This clone has more than one count but fewer than ten. The rearrangement joins TRBV7-2 to TRBJ2-1, with a weak D call TRBD2 (5 bases). V lost 0 bases to trimming and J lost 14 bases, with 14 bases between them. There are 13 residues in the CDR3. The germline CDR1 and CDR2 sequences are SGHTA and FQGNSA. DNA of the CDR3: TGTGCCAGCAGCTTAGCCCCCGGGTCGGGAAAGTTCTTC. Its translation: CASSLAPGSGKFF. Combining the CDR3 with reference TRBV7-2 and TRBJ2-1 gives the whole variable domain GAGVSQSPSNKVTEKGKDVELRCDPISGHTALYWYRQSLGQGLEFLIYFQGNSAPDKSGLPSDRFSAERTGGSVSTLTIQRTQQEDSAVYLCASSLAPGSGKFFGPGTRLTVL.

The CDR3 is CASSPGGNEQFF. Written as DNA, the CDR3 is TGTGCCAGCTCACCAGGAGGGAATGAGCAGTTCTTC. The V gene is TRBV18, the J gene TRBJ2-1; D perhaps matches TRBD2 (6 bases). With 2 bases removed from V and 7 bases from J, the gap between germline ends came to 6 bases. Germline values: CDR1 KGHSH, CDR2 LQKENI. The CDR3 runs to 12 residues.